A selection of T cell receptor beta chains follows, all from one sample in a study of shared clonotypes between healthy human individuals. Profiled with immunoSEQ multiplex PCR; TCRdb holds only in-frame clones, not every one. The sample has around 1.9 million clones; approximately 92% are singletons. The sequenced material came from naive CD8+ T cells from PBMCs. The receptors originated from a man between 18 and 29 years old in good health. Some clones in this sample may be carry-over from other donors' samples. The CDR3 runs from the conserved cysteine through the conserved F or W. D genes are given only for firm matches. Where a row states a size, it is once, few, many or the class of an expanded clone; other rows omit it.

TRBV28	NA	NA	TRBJ2-2	TGTGCCAGCAGTTTAGCCCAGGGGATTAGGCTCGCGAACACCGGGGAGCTGTTTTTT	CASSLAQGIRLANTGELFF
TRBV27	NA	NA	TRBJ2-7	TGTGCCAGCAAAATTCTGACGGGGGCGATCGAGCAGTACTTC	CASKILTGAIEQYF
TRBV27	NA	NA	TRBJ2-7	TGTGCCAGCGAACACCCGATGGAGGGAAAGCAGTACTTC	CASEHPMEGKQYF
TRBV15	NA	NA	TRBJ2-5	TGTGCCACCAGCAGAGTCGACACTTTCCAAGAGACCCAGTACTTC	CATSRVDTFQETQYF
TRBV27	TRBD2	NA	TRBJ2-1	TGTGCCAGCAGCTCCCGCCTAGCGGGAGTACACAATGAGCAGTTCTTC	CASSSRLAGVHNEQFF
TRBV4-3	TRBD2	NA	TRBJ2-1	TGCGCCAGCAGCCAAGATGAGCTAGCGGTGTTGTACAATGAGCAGTTCTTC	CASSQDELAVLYNEQFF
TRBV28	NA	NA	TRBJ2-7	TGTGCCAGCAGGGCTTTGACAGACCGGTCCGACCAGCAGTACTTC	CASRALTDRSDQQYF
TRBV19	NA	NA	TRBJ1-1	TGTGCCAGCCGCGTCGGGGGATCTGAAGCTTTCTTT	CASRVGGSEAFF
TRBV28	TRBD1	NA	TRBJ1-1	TGTGCCAGCAGTTTATATCAGGGGGCGGAAATCGCTGAAGCTTTCTTT	CASSLYQGAEIAEAFF
TRBV2	TRBD1	NA	TRBJ2-7	TGTGCCAGCAGTGAGTTCGGCCAGGGGGCCTACGAGCAGTACTTC	CASSEFGQGAYEQYF
TRBV28	TRBD1	NA	TRBJ1-1	TGTGCCAGCAGACCTAAAGGACAGGGATGGACTGAAGCTTTCTTT	CASRPKGQGWTEAFF
TRBV7-3	NA	NA	TRBJ2-3	TGTGCCAGCAGCCCCCTTTACACAGATACGCAGTATTTT	CASSPLYTDTQYF
TRBV27	TRBD1	NA	TRBJ1-5	TGTGCCAGCAGTTTTACAGGGGGTGCGCAGCCCCAGCATTTT	CASSFTGGAQPQHF
TRBV10-3	NA	once	TRBJ1-1	TGTGCCGGGCGTGGGGGGTTGAACACTGAAGCTTTCTTT	CAGRGGLNTEAFF
TRBV27	NA	NA	TRBJ2-7	TGTGCCAGCAGTTCTTGGGACGGATACGAGCAGTACTTC	CASSSWDGYEQYF
TRBV5-5	NA	once	TRBJ2-5	TGTGCCAGCAGCTTGGTGGTAGCGGCACATGATACCCAGTACTTC	CASSLVVAAHDTQYF